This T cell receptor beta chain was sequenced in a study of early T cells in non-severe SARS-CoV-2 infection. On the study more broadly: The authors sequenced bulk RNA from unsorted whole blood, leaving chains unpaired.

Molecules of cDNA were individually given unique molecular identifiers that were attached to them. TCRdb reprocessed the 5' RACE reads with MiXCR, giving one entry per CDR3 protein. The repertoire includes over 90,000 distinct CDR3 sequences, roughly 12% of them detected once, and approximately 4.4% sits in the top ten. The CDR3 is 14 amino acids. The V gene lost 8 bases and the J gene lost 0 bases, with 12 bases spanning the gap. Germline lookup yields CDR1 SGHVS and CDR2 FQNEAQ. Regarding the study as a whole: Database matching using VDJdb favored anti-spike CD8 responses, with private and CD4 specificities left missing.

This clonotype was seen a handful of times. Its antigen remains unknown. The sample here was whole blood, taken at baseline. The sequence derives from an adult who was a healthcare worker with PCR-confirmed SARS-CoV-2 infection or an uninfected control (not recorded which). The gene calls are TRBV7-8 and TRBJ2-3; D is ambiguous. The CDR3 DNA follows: TGTGCCAGCGGTGAATCGCCTAGCACAGATACGCAGTATTTT. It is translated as CASGESPSTDTQYF.